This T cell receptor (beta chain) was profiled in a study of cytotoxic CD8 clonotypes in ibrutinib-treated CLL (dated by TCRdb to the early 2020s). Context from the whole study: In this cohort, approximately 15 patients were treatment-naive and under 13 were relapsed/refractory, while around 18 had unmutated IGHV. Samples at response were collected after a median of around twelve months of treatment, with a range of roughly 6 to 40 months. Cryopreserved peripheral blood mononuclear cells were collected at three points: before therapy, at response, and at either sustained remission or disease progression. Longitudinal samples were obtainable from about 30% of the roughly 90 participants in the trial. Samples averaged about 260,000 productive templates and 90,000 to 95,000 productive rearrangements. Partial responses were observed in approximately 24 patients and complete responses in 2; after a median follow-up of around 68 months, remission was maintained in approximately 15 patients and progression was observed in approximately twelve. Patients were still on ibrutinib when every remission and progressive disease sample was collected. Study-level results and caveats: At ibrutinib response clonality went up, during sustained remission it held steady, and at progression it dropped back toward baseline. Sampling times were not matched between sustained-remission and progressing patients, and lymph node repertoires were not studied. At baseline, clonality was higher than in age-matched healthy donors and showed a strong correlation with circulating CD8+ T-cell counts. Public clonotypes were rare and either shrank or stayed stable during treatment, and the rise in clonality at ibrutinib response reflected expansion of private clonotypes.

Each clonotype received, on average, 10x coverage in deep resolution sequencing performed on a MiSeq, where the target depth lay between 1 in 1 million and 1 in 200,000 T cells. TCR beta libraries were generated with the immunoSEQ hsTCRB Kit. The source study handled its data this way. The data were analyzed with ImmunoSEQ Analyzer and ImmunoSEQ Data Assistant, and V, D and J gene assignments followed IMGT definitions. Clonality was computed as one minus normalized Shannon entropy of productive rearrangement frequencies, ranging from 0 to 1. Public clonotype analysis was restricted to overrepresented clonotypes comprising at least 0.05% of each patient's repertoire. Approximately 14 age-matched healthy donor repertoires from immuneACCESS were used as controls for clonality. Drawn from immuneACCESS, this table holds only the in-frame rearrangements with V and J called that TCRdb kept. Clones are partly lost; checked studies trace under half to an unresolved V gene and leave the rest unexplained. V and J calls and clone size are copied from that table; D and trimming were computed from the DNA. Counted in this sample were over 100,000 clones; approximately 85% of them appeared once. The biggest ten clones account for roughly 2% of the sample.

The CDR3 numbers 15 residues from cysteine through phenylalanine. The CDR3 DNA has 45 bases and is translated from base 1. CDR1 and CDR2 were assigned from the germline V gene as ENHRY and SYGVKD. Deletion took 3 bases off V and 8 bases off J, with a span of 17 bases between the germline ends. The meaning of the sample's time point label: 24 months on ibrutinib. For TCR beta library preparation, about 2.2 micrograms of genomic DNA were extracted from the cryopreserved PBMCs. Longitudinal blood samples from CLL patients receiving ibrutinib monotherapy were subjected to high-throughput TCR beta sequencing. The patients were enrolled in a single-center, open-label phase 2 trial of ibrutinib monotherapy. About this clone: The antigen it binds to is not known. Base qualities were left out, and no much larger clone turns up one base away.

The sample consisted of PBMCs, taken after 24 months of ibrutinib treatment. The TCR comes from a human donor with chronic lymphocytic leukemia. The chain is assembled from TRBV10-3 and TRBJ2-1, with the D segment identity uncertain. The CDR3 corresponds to CAISEDIGGVHEQFF. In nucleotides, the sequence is TGTGCCATCAGTGAAGACATAGGTGGGGTACATGAGCAGTTCTTC.